Below are 22 T cell receptor beta chains sequenced from a single sample in a study of blood T cell repertoires in COVID-19. Measured with immunoSEQ multiplex PCR; TCRdb has only the in-frame clones, and not every one. The data hold 350,000 or so clones, with about 86% observed a single time. The material sequenced was PBMCs or T cells enriched from blood (not recorded which). The source is a woman aged 40 to 50 with acute COVID-19.

The rearrangement joins TRBV18 to TRBJ1-4, with a tentative D call TRBD1 (6 bases). The CDR3 consists of 15 residues. The germline CDR1 and CDR2 sequences are KGHSH and LQKENI. V was clipped by 4 bases and J by 5 bases, with 14 bases between them. CDR3 nucleotides: TGTGCCAGCTCACTTGAGGGCAGGGGAAATGAAAAACTGTTTTTT. The encoded protein is CASSLEGRGNEKLFF.

This chain uses TRBV28 with TRBJ2-5, with 9 bases matching TRBD1. CDR3 size: 16 residues. Germline V gene sequence: CDR1 MDHEN, CDR2 SYDVKM. Trimming at V came to 3 bases and at J to 3 bases, leaving 8 bases not matched to a gene. The CDR3 nucleotides are TGTGCCAGCAGTTTTTGGTCGGGACAGGGCGAAGAGACCCAGTACTTC. Translation gives CASSFWSGQGEETQYF. The complete variable domain, with remaining parts taken from reference TRBV28 and TRBJ2-5, reads DVKVTQSSRYLVKRTGEKVFLECVQDMDHENMFWYRQDPGLGLRLIYFSYDVKMKEKGDIPEGYSVSREKKERFSLILESASTNQTSMYLCASSFWSGQGEETQYFGPGTRLLVL.

The chain couples TRBV28 to TRBJ1-5; 8 positions match TRBD1. This CDR3 is built from 15 residues. Trimming cost V 6 bases and J 8 bases; bases outside gene matches: 12. Germline lookup yields CDR1 MDHEN and CDR2 SYDVKM. CDR3 DNA: TGTGCCAGCAGGACTGGACAGGGTCTTGTGGAGCCCCAGCATTTT. Protein: CASRTGQGLVEPQHF.

The chain uses TRBV9 and TRBJ1-1, with 8 nucleotides matching TRBD1. The CDR3 consists of 17 residues. Germline values: CDR1 SGDLS, CDR2 YYNGEE. V dropped 0 bases and J dropped 4; count of bases not matched to a gene: 11. The CDR3 bases are TGTGCCAGCAGCGTAGGGGGAGGGACAGGAACTGGCACTGAAGCTTTCTTT. Its translation is CASSVGGGTGTGTEAFF.

The chain has TRBV5-4 and TRBJ2-2; a possible D gene is TRBD2 (5 bases). Germline V gene lookup returns CDR1 SGHNT and CDR2 YYREEE (reference sequence). This CDR3 is built from 16 residues. Trimming removed 0 bases at V and 0 bases at J, with 9 bases between. CDR3 sequence reads: CASSLGPGTNTGELFF. The DNA of the CDR3 is TGTGCCAGCAGCTTGGGGCCGGGGACGAACACCGGGGAGCTGTTTTTT.

V usage is TRBV5-5 and J usage is TRBJ2-3, with D hard to call. Trimming removed 1 base at V and 1 base at J, with 4 bases between. The CDR3 extends over 13 amino acids. Germline CDR1 is SGHKS and CDR2 is YYEKEE (reference sequence). CDR3 in DNA: TGTGCCAGCAGCTTGCCCGGCACAGATACGCAGTATTTT. It is translated as CASSLPGTDTQYF.

This clone has only one observation. The chain combines TRBV6-2 or TRBV6-3 with TRBJ2-5; 9 bases are a match to TRBD2. CDR3 size: 16 residues. Trimming at V came to 2 bases and at J to 5 bases, leaving 9 bases not matched to a gene. The germline V gene encodes CDR1 MNHEY and CDR2 SVGEGT. CDR3 residues: CASSYVAGGLVETQYF. The CDR3 DNA is TGTGCCAGCAGTTACGTCGCGGGGGGGCTTGTGGAGACCCAGTACTTC.

This clone showed up just once. The chain is built from TRBV18 and TRBJ2-5; 9 positions match TRBD2. The CDR3 covers 17 residues. Germline-derived CDR1 and CDR2 are KGHSH and LQKENI. J was trimmed by 0 bases and V by 1 base; bases with no gene match: 6. The CDR3 here is CASSPRVASGNQETQYF. For the CDR3, the DNA is TGTGCCAGCTCACCACGGGTGGCTAGCGGGAACCAAGAGACCCAGTACTTC.

J is TRBJ2-5 and V is TRBV11-3, with TRBD2 matching over 9 bases. The germline CDR1 and CDR2 sequences are SGHNT and YENEEA. Trimming removed 1 base from V and 4 bases from J; junction bases left unmatched: 7. The CDR3 spans 16 residues. CDR3 nucleotides: TGTGCCAGCAGCTTAGGAGTAGCGGGAGAGGGAGAGACCCAGTACTTC. Its translation: CASSLGVAGEGETQYF.

This chain uses TRBV20-1 with TRBJ1-2; D might be TRBD1 (6 bases). The CDR3 totals 10 residues. CDR1 is DFQATT and CDR2 is SNEGSKA in the germline V gene (reference sequence). The V end lost 3 bases, the J end lost 8 bases, and 7 bases lay between the germline ends. CDR3 nucleotides: TGCAGTGCTAGGACAGGAGGCTACACCTTC. It is translated as CSARTGGYTF.

This clone was detected only a few times. This chain connects TRBV15 to TRBJ2-5, with TRBD2 matching over 10 bases. Unmatched junction bases numbered 16, after V lost 8 bases and J lost 4 bases. The CDR3 is made up of 17 amino acids. Germline CDR1 is LNHNV and CDR2 is YYDKDF (reference sequence). The CDR3 DNA reads as TGTGCCACCTCGAGGTTAGCGGGAGGCGGGTTAGCAGAGACCCAGTACTTC. This encodes CATSRLAGGGLAETQYF.

The chain uses TRBV6-2 or TRBV6-3 and TRBJ2-7, with 8 bases aligning to TRBD2. J lost 1 base, V lost 2 bases, and 4 bases had no gene match. The length of the CDR3 is 15 residues. Germline-derived CDR1 and CDR2 are MNHEY and SVGEGT. CDR3 sequence: CASSYGGTRSYEQYF. The CDR3 region has the DNA TGTGCCAGCAGTTACGGAGGGACTAGATCCTACGAGCAGTACTTC.

J is TRBJ2-2 and V is TRBV7-3, with TRBD2 matching 7 bases. CDR3 length equals 16 residues. The ends lost 2 bases at V and 6 bases at J; junction bases unmatched: 9. Germline V gene sequence: CDR1 SGHTA, CDR2 FQGTGA. CDR3 DNA: TGTGCCAGCAGCTTATGGGCGGGGGATGAGGCCGGGGAGCTGTTTTTT. It specifies CASSLWAGDEAGELFF.

This sequence joins TRBV19 and TRBJ1-2, with 7 bases fitting TRBD1. The CDR3 is made up of 14 amino acids. V shed 5 bases and J 3 bases; nucleotides not matched to a gene: 6. Germline V gene sequence: CDR1 LNHDA, CDR2 SQIVND (reference sequence). DNA of the CDR3: TGTGCCAGTAGTTCCCGGGACAGCCACTATGGCTACACCTTC. Protein sequence: CASSSRDSHYGYTF. The variable domain in full, completed from reference TRBV19 and TRBJ1-2, reads DGGITQSPKYLFRKEGQNVTLSCEQNLNHDAMYWYRQDPGQGLRLIYYSQIVNDFQKGDIAEGYSVSREKKESFPLTVTSAQKNPTAFYLCASSSRDSHYGYTFGSGTRLTVV.

In nucleotides, the CDR3 is TGTGCCAGCAGCCTACGAGGAAACTATGGCTACACCTTC. Residues: CASSLRGNYGYTF. This chain links TRBV5-8 with TRBJ1-2; no reliable D call. There are 13 residues in the CDR3. The V end lost 4 bases, the J end lost 2 bases, and 9 bases lay between the germline ends. The germline V gene has CDR1 SGHTS and CDR2 YDEGEE.

The chain links TRBV7-3 to TRBJ2-3; TRBD2 matches at 7 bases. Germline assignment: CDR1 SGHTA and CDR2 FQGTGA. After removal of 5 bases from V and 2 bases from J, the junction contained 4 bases not matched to a gene. This CDR3 region has 14 residues. Written as DNA, the CDR3 is TGTGCCAGCAGCCTCAGCGGGGCCACAGATACGCAGTATTTT. Protein sequence: CASSLSGATDTQYF.

This clone came up once. In nucleotides, the CDR3 is TGCGCCAGCTCCCAGCAGCCAGGTGGGCCGAATTCACCCCTCCACTTT. Protein sequence: CASSQQPGGPNSPLHF. The chain recombines TRBV5-1 with TRBJ1-6; D call uncertain. The V end lost 7 bases, the J end lost 7 bases, and 21 bases lay between the germline ends. The CDR3 is 16 residues long. Germline lookup yields CDR1 SGHRS and CDR2 YFSETQ.

The J gene is TRBJ2-1, the V gene TRBV28, with 10 bases fitting TRBD2. The CDR3 extends over 14 amino acids. V lost 8 bases, J lost 6 bases, and 7 bases stayed unmatched. Germline CDR1 is MDHEN and CDR2 is SYDVKM. CDR3 region: CASSLAGVINEQFF. CDR3 DNA sequence: TGTGCCAGCTCGCTAGCGGGAGTTATCAATGAGCAGTTCTTC. Looking up the rest from reference TRBV28 and TRBJ2-1 gives the full variable domain: DVKVTQSSRYLVKRTGEKVFLECVQDMDHENMFWYRQDPGLGLRLIYFSYDVKMKEKGDIPEGYSVSREKKERFSLILESASTNQTSMYLCASSLAGVINEQFFGPGTRLTVL.

The table lists this clone with many counts. The rearrangement uses TRBV7-8 and TRBJ2-5, with TRBD2 identical over 8 bases. This CDR3 contains 15 residues. After removal of 5 bases from V and 4 bases from J, the junction contained 9 bases not matched to a gene. Germline V gene lookup returns CDR1 SGHVS and CDR2 FQNEAQ. The CDR3 nucleotides read TGTGCCAGCAGCCCCCGGGGGGGAACTTTAGAGACCCAGTACTTC. This translates into CASSPRGGTLETQYF.

The V gene is TRBV5-1, the J gene TRBJ2-1, with D unclear. CDR1 and CDR2 from the germline V gene are SGHRS and YFSETQ. V lost 2 bases to trimming and J lost 0 bases, with 12 bases between them. This CDR3 is built from 16 residues. CDR3 in DNA: TGCGCCAGCAGCTTAGATCTCCCCAGCTCCTACAATGAGCAGTTCTTC. Its protein is CASSLDLPSSYNEQFF. Based on the CDR3 plus reference TRBV5-1 and TRBJ2-1, the full variable domain is KAGVTQTPRYLIKTRGQQVTLSCSPISGHRSVSWYQQTPGQGLQFLFEYFSETQRNKGNFPGRFSGRQFSNSRSEMNVSTLELGDSALYLCASSLDLPSSYNEQFFGPGTRLTVL.

This clone was seen once. The genes are TRBV2 and TRBJ1-2, with 8 bases aligning to TRBD1. The V and J ends lost 3 bases and 6 bases, in that order; junction bases with no gene match: 3. Germline CDR1 and CDR2: SNHLY and FYNNEI. This CDR3 has 13 residues. This chain's CDR3 is CASSDPRGHGYTF. CDR3 bases: TGTGCCAGCAGTGACCCCAGGGGGCATGGCTACACCTTC.

The chain recombines TRBV4-2 with TRBJ1-6; maybe TRBD1 (6 bases). CDR3 length: 15 residues. V was pared by 4 bases and J by 0 bases, with 7 bases between. CDR1 and CDR2 from the germline V gene are LGHNA and YNFKEQ. The CDR3 region has the DNA TGTGCCAGCAGCCCGGGACACTCCTATAATTCACCCCTCCACTTT. Protein product: CASSPGHSYNSPLHF.